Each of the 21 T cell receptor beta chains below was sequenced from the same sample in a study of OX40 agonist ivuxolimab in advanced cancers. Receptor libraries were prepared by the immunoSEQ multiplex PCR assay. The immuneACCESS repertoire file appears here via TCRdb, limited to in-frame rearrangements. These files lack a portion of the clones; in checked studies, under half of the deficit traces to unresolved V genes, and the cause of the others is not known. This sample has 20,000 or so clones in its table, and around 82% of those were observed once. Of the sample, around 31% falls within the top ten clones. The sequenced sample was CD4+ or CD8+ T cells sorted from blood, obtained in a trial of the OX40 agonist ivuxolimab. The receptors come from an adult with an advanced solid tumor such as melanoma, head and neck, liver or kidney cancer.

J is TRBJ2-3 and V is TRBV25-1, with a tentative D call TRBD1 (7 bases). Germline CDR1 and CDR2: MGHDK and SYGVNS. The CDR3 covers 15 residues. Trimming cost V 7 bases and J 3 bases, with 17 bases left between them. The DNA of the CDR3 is TGTGCCAGCACTCAGGGGGGAGGAAAAACAGATACGCAGTATTTT. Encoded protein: CASTQGGGKTDTQYF.

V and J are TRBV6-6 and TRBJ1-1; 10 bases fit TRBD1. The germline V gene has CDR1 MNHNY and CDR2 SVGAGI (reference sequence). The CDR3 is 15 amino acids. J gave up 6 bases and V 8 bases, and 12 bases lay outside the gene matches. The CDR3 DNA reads TGTGCCAGCGCCAACTTTTGGGACAGGGGTTCTGAAGCTTTCTTT. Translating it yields CASANFWDRGSEAFF.

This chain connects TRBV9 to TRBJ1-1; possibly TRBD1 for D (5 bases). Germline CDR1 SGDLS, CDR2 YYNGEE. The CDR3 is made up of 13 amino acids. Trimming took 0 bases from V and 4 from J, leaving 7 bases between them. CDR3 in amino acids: CASSVARGTEAFF. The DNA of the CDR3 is TGTGCCAGCAGCGTAGCGAGGGGCACTGAAGCTTTCTTT.

The CDR3: CASSLGQGGTDTQYF. In nucleotides, the CDR3 is TGTGCCAGCAGCCTAGGACAGGGGGGCACAGATACGCAGTATTTT. This chain links TRBV5-4 with TRBJ2-3; 10 nucleotides align to TRBD1. The ends lost 4 bases at V and 1 base at J; junction bases unmatched: 3. Germline CDR1 SGHNT, CDR2 YYREEE (reference sequence). The CDR3 is 15 amino acids.

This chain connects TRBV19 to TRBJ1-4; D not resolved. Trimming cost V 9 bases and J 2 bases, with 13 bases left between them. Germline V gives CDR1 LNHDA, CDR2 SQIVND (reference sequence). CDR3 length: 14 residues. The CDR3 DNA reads TGTGCCAGCCGACTACTTAAGACTAATGAAAAACTGTTTTTT. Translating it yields CASRLLKTNEKLFF.

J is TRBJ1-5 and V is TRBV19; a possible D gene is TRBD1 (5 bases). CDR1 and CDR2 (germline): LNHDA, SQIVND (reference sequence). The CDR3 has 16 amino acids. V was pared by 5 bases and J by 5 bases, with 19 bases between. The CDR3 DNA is TGTGCCAGTAGTTCCCCCTGGGGGAGACGAGATCAGCCCCAGCATTTT. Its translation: CASSSPWGRRDQPQHF.

The CDR3 DNA reads TGTGCCAGCAGTGACCAGGGAGGGAATCAGCCCCAGCATTTT. It translates to CASSDQGGNQPQHF. V gene TRBV6-1 combines with J gene TRBJ1-5, with D perhaps TRBD1 (5 bases). With 3 bases removed from V and 4 bases from J, the gap between germline ends came to 10 bases. This CDR3 has 14 residues. CDR1 is MNHNS, CDR2 SASEGT, per germline.

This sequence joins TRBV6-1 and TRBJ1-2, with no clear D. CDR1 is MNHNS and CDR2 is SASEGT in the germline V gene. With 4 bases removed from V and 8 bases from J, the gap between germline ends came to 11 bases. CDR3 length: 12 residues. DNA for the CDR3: TGTGCCAGCAGTGTGAGTGGAAAAGGCTACACCTTC. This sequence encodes CASSVSGKGYTF.

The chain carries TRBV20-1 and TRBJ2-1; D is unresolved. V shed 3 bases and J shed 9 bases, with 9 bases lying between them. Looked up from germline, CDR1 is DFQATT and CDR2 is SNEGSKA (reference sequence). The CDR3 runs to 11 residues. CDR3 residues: CSARDRIEQFF. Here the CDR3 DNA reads TGCAGTGCTAGGGACCGAATTGAGCAGTTCTTC.

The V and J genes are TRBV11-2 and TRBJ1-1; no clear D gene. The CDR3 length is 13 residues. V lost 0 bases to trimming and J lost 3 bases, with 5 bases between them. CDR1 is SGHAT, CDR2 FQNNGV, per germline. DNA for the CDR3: TGTGCCAGCAGCTTAGACAGCTACACTGAAGCTTTCTTT. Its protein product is CASSLDSYTEAFF. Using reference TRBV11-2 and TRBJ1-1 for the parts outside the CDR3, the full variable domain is EAGVAQSPRYKIIEKRQSVAFWCNPISGHATLYWYQQILGQGPKLLIQFQNNGVVDDSQLPKDRFSAERLKGVDSTLKIQPAKLEDSAVYLCASSLDSYTEAFFGQGTRLTVV.

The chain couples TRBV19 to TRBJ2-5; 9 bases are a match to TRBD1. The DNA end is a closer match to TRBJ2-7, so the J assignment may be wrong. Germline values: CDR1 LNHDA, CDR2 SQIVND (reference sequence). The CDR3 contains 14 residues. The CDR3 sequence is CATADRGVSYEQYF. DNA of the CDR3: TGTGCCACCGCGGACAGGGGTGTCTCCTACGAGCAGTACTTC.

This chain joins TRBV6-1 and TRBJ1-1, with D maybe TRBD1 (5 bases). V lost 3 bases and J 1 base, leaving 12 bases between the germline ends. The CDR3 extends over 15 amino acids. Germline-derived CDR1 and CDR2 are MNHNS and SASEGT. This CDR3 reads CASSDGGRRNTEAFF. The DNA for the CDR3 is TGTGCCAGCAGTGATGGGGGACGGAGGAACACTGAAGCTTTCTTT.

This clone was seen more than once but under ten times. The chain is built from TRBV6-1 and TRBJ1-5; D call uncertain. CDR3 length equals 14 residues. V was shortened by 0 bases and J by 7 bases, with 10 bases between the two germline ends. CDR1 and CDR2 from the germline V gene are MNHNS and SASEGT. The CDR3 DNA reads TGTGCCAGCAGTGAAGCGGGCCATCCCCAGCCCCAGCATTTT. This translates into CASSEAGHPQPQHF.

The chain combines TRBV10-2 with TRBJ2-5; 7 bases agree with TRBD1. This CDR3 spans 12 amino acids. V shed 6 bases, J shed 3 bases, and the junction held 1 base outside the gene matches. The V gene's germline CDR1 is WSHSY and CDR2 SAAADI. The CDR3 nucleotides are TGCGCCAGCAGCGGGACAGAAGAGACCCAGTACTTC. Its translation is CASSGTEETQYF.

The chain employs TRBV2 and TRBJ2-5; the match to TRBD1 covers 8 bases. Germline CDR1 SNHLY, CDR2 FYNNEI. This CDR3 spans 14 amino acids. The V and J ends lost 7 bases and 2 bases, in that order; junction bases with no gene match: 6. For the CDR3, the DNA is TGTGCCAGCACAATGCAGGGGGCGCAAGAGACCCAGTACTTC. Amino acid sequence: CASTMQGAQETQYF.

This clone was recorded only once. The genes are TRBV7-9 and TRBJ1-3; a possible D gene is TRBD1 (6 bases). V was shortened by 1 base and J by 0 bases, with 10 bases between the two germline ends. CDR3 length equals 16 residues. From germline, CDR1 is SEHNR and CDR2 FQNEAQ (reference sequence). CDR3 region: CASSLVGGDSGNTIYF. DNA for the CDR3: TGTGCCAGCAGCTTAGTAGGGGGGGACTCTGGAAACACCATATATTTT.

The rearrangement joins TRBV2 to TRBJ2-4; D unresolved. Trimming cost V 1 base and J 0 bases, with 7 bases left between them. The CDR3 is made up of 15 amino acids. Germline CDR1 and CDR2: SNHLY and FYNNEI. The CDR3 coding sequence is TGTGCCAGCAGTGAAGGGCTGCTAGCCAAAAACATTCAGTACTTC. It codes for CASSEGLLAKNIQYF.

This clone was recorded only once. Here the CDR3 DNA reads TGTGCCAGCAGCTTCCAGGGTAACACTGAAGCTTTCTTT. This encodes CASSFQGNTEAFF. V usage is TRBV11-3 and J usage is TRBJ1-1; possible D gene TRBD1, 5 bases. The CDR3 runs 13 residues. Germline-derived CDR1 and CDR2 are SGHNT and YENEEA. The V gene lost 3 bases and the J gene lost 2 bases, with 7 bases spanning the gap.

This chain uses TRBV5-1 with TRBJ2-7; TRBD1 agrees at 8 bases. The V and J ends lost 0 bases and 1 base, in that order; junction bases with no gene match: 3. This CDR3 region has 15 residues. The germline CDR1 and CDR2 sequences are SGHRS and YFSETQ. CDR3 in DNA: TGCGCCAGCAGCTTGGGGGACAGGAGGTCCTACGAGCAGTACTTC. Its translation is CASSLGDRRSYEQYF. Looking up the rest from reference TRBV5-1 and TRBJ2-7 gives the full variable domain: KAGVTQTPRYLIKTRGQQVTLSCSPISGHRSVSWYQQTPGQGLQFLFEYFSETQRNKGNFPGRFSGRQFSNSRSEMNVSTLELGDSALYLCASSLGDRRSYEQYFGPGTRLTVT.

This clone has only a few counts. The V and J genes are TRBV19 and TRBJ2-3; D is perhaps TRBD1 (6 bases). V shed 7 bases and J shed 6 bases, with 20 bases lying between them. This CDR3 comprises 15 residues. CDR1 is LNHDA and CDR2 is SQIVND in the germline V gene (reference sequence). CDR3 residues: CASTSLGHLGDTQYF. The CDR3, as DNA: TGTGCCAGTACCTCCCTGGGACACCTTGGGGATACGCAGTATTTT.

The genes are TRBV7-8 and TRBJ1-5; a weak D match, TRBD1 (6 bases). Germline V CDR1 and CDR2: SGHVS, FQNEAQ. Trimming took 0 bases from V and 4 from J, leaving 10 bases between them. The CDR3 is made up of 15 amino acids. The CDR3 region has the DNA TGTGCCAGCAGCTTAGCCTACGACAGGAATCAGCCCCAGCATTTT. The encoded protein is CASSLAYDRNQPQHF.